This section outlines one T cell receptor beta chain sequence together with its context. Per the germline V gene, CDR1 is LNHDA and CDR2 is SQIVND (reference sequence). Germline trimming cut 5 bases from V and 5 bases from J; bases unmatched to any gene: 7. This CDR3 is 15 amino acids long. These data belong to a study of technical replicates of blood from four donors. Measured with immunoSEQ multiplex PCR; TCRdb has only the in-frame clones, and not every one. The table records 45,000 to 65,000 clones, about 95% of them present only once. The chain carries TRBV19 and TRBJ2-5, with 11 nucleotides matching TRBD2. This sequence originates from a human donor in good health. Some clones in this sample may be carry-over from other donors' samples. Sequencing was carried out using PBMCs. CDR3 nucleotides: TGTGCCAGTAGTGTAGCGGGGGGGCCTGTGGAGACCCAGTACTTC. Protein product: CASSVAGGPVETQYF. Complete variable domain (other parts from reference TRBV19 and TRBJ2-5): DGGITQSPKYLFRKEGQNVTLSCEQNLNHDAMYWYRQDPGQGLRLIYYSQIVNDFQKGDIAEGYSVSREKKESFPLTVTSAQKNPTAFYLCASSVAGGPVETQYFGPGTRLLVL.